This is a list of T cell receptor beta chains from one sample in a study of blood T cell repertoires in COVID-19. TCRdb's table, derived via immunoSEQ multiplex PCR, lists solely in-frame clones and lacks some. The data show tens of thousands of clones, 85% to 90% seen once. Material for sequencing was peripheral blood. These receptors were obtained from an elderly woman with active COVID-19. Each CDR3 is given with its conserved first and last residue.

v_gene,j_gene,CDR3aa
TRBV10-3,TRBJ2-3,CAILAGETDTQYF
TRBV28,TRBJ2-7,CASSVGGPPREQYF
TRBV5-1,TRBJ2-1,CASSLIPPELAGLSYNEQFF
TRBV7-9,TRBJ1-5,CASSLQGDSNQPQHF
TRBV6-4,TRBJ2-2,CASSVPGANTGELFF
TRBV3-1/TRBV3-2,TRBJ2-3,CASSQGSPSGRLTDTQYF
TRBV28,TRBJ1-1,CASGLRAGNTEAFF
TRBV6-2/TRBV6-3,TRBJ2-4,CASSSGSLAWDIQYF
TRBV5-1,TRBJ2-7,CASSVNTGTGNYEQYF
TRBV7-6,TRBJ1-2,CASSPVGLYGYTF
TRBV27,TRBJ2-2,CASSFTGLAWYGELFF
TRBV16,TRBJ2-2,CASSLLSGNTGELFF
TRBV19,TRBJ2-3,CASTATGRETDTQYF
TRBV5-1,TRBJ2-6,CASSLTRDRFAVGANVLTF
TRBV29-1,TRBJ2-1,CSVVGDRGKRQWFF
TRBV19,TRBJ1-1,CASSTSSLETGGEGAFF
TRBV6-5,TRBJ2-7,CASMRGSGPYEQYF
TRBV12-3/TRBV12-4,TRBJ2-6,CASSFQGANVLTF
TRBV9,TRBJ2-3,CASTKTPGTGGAYTQYF
TRBV28,TRBJ2-7,CASSFGQEYYEQYF
TRBV5-1,TRBJ1-2,CASSLYLQDDQGYTF
TRBV28,TRBJ2-3,CASWGTGGTDTQYF
TRBV6-6,TRBJ2-7,CASSPNRVGIRQNEQYF
TRBV15,TRBJ1-1,CATSRRDRWNTEAFF
TRBV5-6,TRBJ1-2,CASSSTRQGSYGYTF
TRBV24-1,TRBJ2-2,CATSGVQGGELFF
TRBV2,TRBJ2-1,CASRVGLAGGGEQFF
TRBV4-3,TRBJ1-4,CASSQVGGTGDEKLFF
TRBV10-3,TRBJ2-2,CAISESPRLAEGGELFF
TRBV28,TRBJ1-6,CASRGSAGLNSPLHF
TRBV9,TRBJ1-2,CASSVGDSPDYGYTF
TRBV2,TRBJ2-1,CASTITGTGFYNEQFF
TRBV19,TRBJ2-3,CASQNPGLAASTDTQYF
TRBV7-6,TRBJ1-2,CASSLYEASTGIYGYTF
TRBV28,TRBJ1-4,CASSPTVGRDEKLFF
TRBV4-2,TRBJ1-2,CASSQELREFGYTF
TRBV9,TRBJ2-1,CASSVNPRTASSYNEQFF
TRBV19,TRBJ2-3,CASSTPRGKTDTQYF
TRBV19,TRBJ2-7,CASSIGTSEREQYF
TRBV28,TRBJ2-3,CASSFAGLITDTQYF